The 20 T cell receptor beta chains below come from one sample, sequenced in a study of T-cell reconstitution after alpha-beta-depleted transplantation in children. Unique molecular identifiers were used to barcode this TCRbeta library. In TCRdb, the PCR reads were re-called with MiXCR into one record per CDR3 protein. This table has hundreds of thousands of distinct CDR3 sequences, around 12% appearing once. The input for sequencing was PBMCs from the stem cell graft donor, taken from the stem cell graft. Receptor source: a human donor who donated a stem cell graft to a child with combined immunodeficiency.

This clonotype was seen repeatedly, ten times or more. The rearrangement joins TRBV12-3 or TRBV12-4 to TRBJ2-5; possibly TRBD2 for D (5 bases). The CDR3 extends over 14 amino acids. Trimming pared 7 bases from V and 0 bases from J, leaving 12 bases between. CDR3 nucleotide sequence: TGTGCCAGCACCCCGGAGCGGAACCAAGAGACCCAGTACTTC. Translation gives CASTPERNQETQYF.

V and J are TRBV7-9 and TRBJ2-7, with D perhaps TRBD2 (5 bases). Germline V gene lookup returns CDR1 SEHNR and CDR2 FQNEAQ (reference sequence). The germline V and J ends were trimmed by 5 bases and 0 bases, with 14 bases remaining between them. The CDR3 consists of 15 residues. CDR3 region: CASSPFLRVSYEQYF. CDR3 coding DNA: TGTGCCAGCAGCCCCTTCTTGCGGGTCTCCTACGAGCAGTACTTC.

This clonotype was seen only a few times. The chain has TRBV6-2 or TRBV6-3 and TRBJ2-5; TRBD1 matches 9 bases. Germline CDR1 is MNHEY and CDR2 is SVGEGT. V was pared by 2 bases and J by 5 bases, with 15 bases of the junction left unmatched. The CDR3 has 18 residues. For the CDR3, the DNA is TGTGCCAGCAGTTACGAGCTCGGGACAGGGTTAAGCGGGGAGACCCAGTACTTC. Residues: CASSYELGTGLSGETQYF.

The chain's CDR3 is CAWKRDRGSNYGYTF. The CDR3 DNA reads as TGTGCCTGGAAACGGGACAGGGGTTCTAACTATGGCTACACCTTC. The rearrangement links TRBV30 to TRBJ1-2; 10 bases are a match to TRBD1. The junction had 5 bases not matched to a gene; V was cut back by 4 bases and J by 0 bases. This CDR3 comprises 15 residues. From germline, CDR1 is GTSNPN and CDR2 SVGIG (reference sequence).

This rearrangement joins TRBV6-5 to TRBJ2-7; 7 bases are a match to TRBD2. Germline V gene data show CDR1 as MNHEY and CDR2 as SVGAGI. The junction had 6 bases not matched to a gene; V was cut back by 0 bases and J by 4 bases. CDR3 size: 15 residues. Written as DNA, the CDR3 is TGTGCCAGCAGTTACTCGATGTCAGCGGGGTACGAGCAGTACTTC. Protein: CASSYSMSAGYEQYF.

This clonotype was counted between two and nine times. The chain carries TRBV20-1 and TRBJ2-1; D not certain. Germline CDR1 and CDR2: DFQATT and SNEGSKA (reference sequence). This CDR3 has 14 residues. With 5 bases removed from V and 5 bases from J, the gap between germline ends came to 16 bases. For the CDR3, the DNA is TGCAGTGCTGCCGGGTCCTTCGGAAACAATGAGCAGTTCTTC. Translated: CSAAGSFGNNEQFF.

Worth noting for this clonotype: This could be a read error, since a much larger clone is one nucleotide away. The genes are TRBV29-1 and TRBJ2-7; 7 positions match TRBD1. This CDR3 contains 12 residues. Germline V gene data show CDR1 as SQVTM and CDR2 as ANQGSEA. J lost 4 bases, V lost 4 bases, and 4 bases had no gene match. DNA for the CDR3: TGCAGCGTTGGACAGGGACATTACGAGCAGTACTTC. As protein: CSVGQGHYEQYF.

This clonotype was seen only a few times. The rearrangement joins TRBV30 to TRBJ1-2, with 9 positions matching TRBD1. After removal of 4 bases from V and 3 bases from J, the junction contained 3 bases not matched to a gene. Germline V gene data show CDR1 as GTSNPN and CDR2 as SVGIG (reference sequence). This CDR3 contains 13 residues. The CDR3 protein is CAWTWTGDYGYTF. DNA for the CDR3: TGTGCCTGGACCTGGACAGGGGACTATGGCTACACCTTC.

This clonotype was detected a few times. The chain employs TRBV10-3 and TRBJ2-7; 10 bases align to TRBD1. Germline loops: CDR1 ENHRY, CDR2 SYGVKD. V shed 8 bases and J 3 bases; nucleotides not matched to a gene: 1. This CDR3 region has 12 residues. The CDR3 nucleotides read TGTGCCATCGGGGACAGGGGCTACGAGCAGTACTTC. Amino acid sequence: CAIGDRGYEQYF.

In its sample, this clonotype was seen many times. Germline is not matched at one junction end, which may reflect a read error. The chain couples TRBV12-3 or TRBV12-4 to TRBJ2-7; 7 positions agree with TRBD1. The CDR3 is 12 amino acids. CDR3 DNA: TGCGCCAGCAGTCGGGACAGCTACGAGCAGTACTTC. It specifies CASSRDSYEQYF.

This chain joins TRBV11-2 and TRBJ2-7; 11 nucleotides agree with TRBD2. The V and J ends lost 5 bases and 3 bases, in that order; junction bases with no gene match: 9. Germline V CDR1 and CDR2: SGHAT, FQNNGV. This CDR3 comprises 16 residues. DNA for the CDR3: TGTGCCAGCAGCCTCAATCCGGGACTAGCGGACTACGAGCAGTACTTC. Translating gives CASSLNPGLADYEQYF.

This clonotype was recorded a few times. The rearrangement joins TRBV7-9 to TRBJ1-1, with D unresolved. V lost 5 bases and J 4 bases, leaving 17 bases between the germline ends. This CDR3 region has 15 residues. In germline, CDR1 is SEHNR, CDR2 FQNEAQ (reference sequence). CDR3 DNA: TGTGCCAGCAGCCCACCAATGGCAAGAACCACTGAAGCTTTCTTT. The encoded protein is CASSPPMARTTEAFF.

This clonotype was seen more than once but under ten times. The genes are TRBV19 and TRBJ1-2; D may be TRBD1 (5 bases). The CDR3 sequence is 14 residues long. From germline, CDR1 is LNHDA and CDR2 SQIVND (reference sequence). V was clipped by 7 bases and J by 4 bases, with 16 bases between them. The CDR3 region is CASTEAQESYGYTF. In nucleotides, the CDR3 is TGTGCCAGTACCGAAGCACAGGAATCCTATGGCTACACCTTC.

This rearrangement joins TRBV19 to TRBJ2-2, with D unresolved. The V gene's germline CDR1 is LNHDA and CDR2 SQIVND (reference sequence). Trimming took off 2 bases at V and 3 bases at J, with 10 bases between the two ends. The CDR3 contains 15 residues. CDR3 nucleotides: TGTGCCAGTAGTATAACCCGCATGCACACCGGGGAGCTGTTTTTT. It encodes CASSITRMHTGELFF.

This clonotype appeared many times. The V and J genes are TRBV7-9 and TRBJ2-7; 7 nucleotides agree with TRBD2. The germline V gene encodes CDR1 SEHNR and CDR2 FQNEAQ (reference sequence). The CDR3 is made up of 15 amino acids. The V segment lost 5 bases and the J segment 0 bases; nucleotides outside the gene matches: 7. The CDR3 DNA is TGTGCCAGCAGCCCGCGACTAGCAAGCTCCTACGAGCAGTACTTC. It codes for CASSPRLASSYEQYF.

The chain uses TRBV20-1 and TRBJ1-5; 10 nucleotides align to TRBD1. This CDR3 comprises 15 residues. V trimming: 5 bases; J trimming: 5 bases; junction bases outside the gene matches: 9. Germline lookup yields CDR1 DFQATT and CDR2 SNEGSKA (reference sequence). The CDR3 region has the DNA TGCAGTGCTCCCCCTGAGGGGACAGGGGATCAGCCCCAGCATTTT. Translating gives CSAPPEGTGDQPQHF.

This clonotype has a single count. The rearrangement joins TRBV25-1 to TRBJ2-3, with 8 bases identical to TRBD2. Germline lookup yields CDR1 MGHDK and CDR2 SYGVNS. The ends lost 9 bases at V and 0 bases at J; junction bases unmatched: 11. The CDR3 has 16 residues. CDR3 loop: CARGLGLAYSTDTQYF. The CDR3 DNA is TGTGCCAGGGGCCTCGGACTAGCCTATAGCACAGATACGCAGTATTTT.

This clonotype has only a few counts. The CDR3 here is CASSRTSGRPNEQFF. The CDR3 region has the DNA TGTGCCAGCAGCCGGACTAGCGGGAGGCCCAATGAGCAGTTCTTC. V gene TRBV3-1 combines with J gene TRBJ2-1; 14 nucleotides match TRBD2. CDR1 LGHDT and CDR2 YNNKEL come from the germline V gene (reference sequence). V dropped 4 bases and J dropped 6; count of bases not matched to a gene: 2. This CDR3 is built from 15 residues.

V gene TRBV7-2 combines with J gene TRBJ1-1; D gene unclear. The germline V gene encodes CDR1 SGHTA and CDR2 FQGNSA. This CDR3 has 15 amino acids. Trimming cost V 1 base and J 2 bases, with 11 bases left between them. DNA of the CDR3: TGTGCCAGCAGCTTAGGCAAAGGCTTCAACACTGAAGCTTTCTTT. Translation gives CASSLGKGFNTEAFF.

The chain combines TRBV7-9 with TRBJ2-2, with 8 bases identical to TRBD1. CDR1 and CDR2 from the germline V gene are SEHNR and FQNEAQ (reference sequence). The CDR3 consists of 15 residues. With V trimmed by 6 bases and J by 3 bases, 6 bases remained unmatched. In DNA, the CDR3 is TGTGCCAGCAGTTCGGGACAGGTTTACACCGGGGAGCTGTTTTTT. Translating gives CASSSGQVYTGELFF.